These 17 T cell receptor beta chains were sequenced from one sample in a study of OX40 agonist ivuxolimab in advanced cancers. Receptor amplification or capture employed the immunoSEQ multiplex PCR assay. The clones in this table, taken by TCRdb from immuneACCESS, are in-frame only. Not every clone is retained; where verified, under half of the shortfall comes from an unresolved V gene, and the cause of the rest is unknown. The sample table contains about 58,000 clones; only one count was recorded for 75% to 85% of them. The top ten hold roughly 1.2% of the sample. The specimen was CD4+ or CD8+ T cells sorted from blood, collected in a trial of the OX40 agonist ivuxolimab. The source is an adult with an advanced solid tumor such as melanoma, head and neck, liver or kidney cancer.

This clone appeared a few times. V gene TRBV14 combines with J gene TRBJ1-4, with D perhaps matching TRBD1 (6 bases). The V end lost 0 bases, the J end lost 4 bases, and 12 bases lay between the germline ends. The CDR3 extends over 16 amino acids. Germline CDR1 reads SGHDN; CDR2 reads FVKESK. The CDR3 spells CASSQDQGRNNEKLFF. In DNA form, the CDR3 reads TGTGCCAGCAGCCAAGATCAGGGGAGGAATAATGAAAAACTGTTTTTT.

This clone has a handful of counts. The chain uses TRBV7-9 and TRBJ1-6; maybe TRBD1 (5 bases). The V end was cut by 2 bases, the J end by 10 bases, with 15 bases between. Germline V gene lookup returns CDR1 SEHNR and CDR2 FQNEAQ (reference sequence). This CDR3 contains 15 residues. CDR3 amino acids: CASSLSQGTGSPLHF. The CDR3 DNA sequence: TGTGCCAGCAGCTTAAGTCAGGGAACAGGATCACCCCTCCACTTT.

This clone was observed a few times. The rearrangement uses TRBV2 and TRBJ2-1; D possibly corresponds to TRBD2 (6 bases). The germline V gene has CDR1 SNHLY and CDR2 FYNNEI. The length of the CDR3 is 16 residues. The V gene lost 2 bases and the J gene lost 3 bases, with 14 bases spanning the gap. This CDR3 reads CASSELGSGLYNEQFF. The CDR3 region has the DNA TGTGCCAGCAGTGAATTGGGTAGCGGACTCTACAATGAGCAGTTCTTC.

V gene TRBV18 combines with J gene TRBJ2-5; 9 bases match TRBD1. Germline-derived CDR1 and CDR2 are KGHSH and LQKENI. There are 14 residues in the CDR3. Trimming removed 3 bases from V and 4 bases from J; junction bases left unmatched: 3. Written as DNA, the CDR3 is TGTGCCAGCTCACCCCTGGGACAGGGAGAGACCCAGTACTTC. Translation gives CASSPLGQGETQYF.

This chain uses TRBV4-2 with TRBJ1-4, with D possibly being TRBD1 (5 bases). The germline gives CDR1 LGHNA, CDR2 YNFKEQ. With 0 bases removed from V and 6 bases from J, the gap between germline ends came to 14 bases. The CDR3 is 16 amino acids. The CDR3 DNA reads as TGTGCCAGCAGCCAAGAAGGTCGCAGGGTGGATGAAAAACTGTTTTTT. Encoded protein: CASSQEGRRVDEKLFF.

The chain joins TRBV18 to TRBJ2-7; D might be TRBD2 (6 bases). Per the germline V gene, CDR1 is KGHSH and CDR2 is LQKENI. The CDR3 length is 14 residues. With 4 bases removed from V and 4 bases from J, the gap between germline ends came to 14 bases. CDR3 sequence reads: CASSRPGASYEQYF. The DNA of the CDR3 is TGTGCCAGCTCACGGCCGGGAGCATCGTACGAGCAGTACTTC.

The chain has TRBV6-6 and TRBJ2-7, with 8 bases matching TRBD2. Trimming at V came to 5 bases and at J to 5 bases, leaving 8 bases not matched to a gene. Germline-derived CDR1 and CDR2 are MNHNY and SVGAGI (reference sequence). CDR3 size: 14 residues. CDR3 region: CASSPPGLENEQYF. DNA for the CDR3: TGTGCCAGCAGTCCACCGGGACTAGAGAACGAGCAGTACTTC.

This clone was counted between two and nine times. The chain recombines TRBV6-5 with TRBJ2-7, with D maybe TRBD1 (6 bases). Germline values: CDR1 MNHEY, CDR2 SVGAGI. Trimming stripped 5 bases from V and 7 bases from J, with 15 bases between. The CDR3 runs to 13 residues. The CDR3 DNA reads TGTGCCAGCAGTAGATACAGGGTTAGTGAGCAGTACTTC. It codes for CASSRYRVSEQYF.

V usage is TRBV28 and J usage is TRBJ1-2, with TRBD1 matching 7 bases. V was pared by 6 bases and J by 3 bases, with 7 bases of the junction left unmatched. CDR3 length: 14 residues. Germline assignment: CDR1 MDHEN and CDR2 SYDVKM. CDR3 in DNA: TGTGCCAGCAGCCAACAGGGGAGGGACTATGGCTACACCTTC. It codes for CASSQQGRDYGYTF.

The chain uses TRBV19 and TRBJ2-5; 7 bases fit TRBD2. J gave up 5 bases and V 3 bases, and 12 bases lay outside the gene matches. Germline assignment: CDR1 LNHDA and CDR2 SQIVND (reference sequence). The CDR3 runs 16 residues. The CDR3 DNA sequence: TGTGCCAGTAGTATGATGAGCGGGACGGGTAAGGAGACCCAGTACTTC. Its protein product is CASSMMSGTGKETQYF.

This chain uses TRBV5-1 with TRBJ2-7, with 7 bases aligning to TRBD1. Germline CDR1 is SGHRS and CDR2 is YFSETQ. With 2 bases clipped from V and 3 bases from J, the junction kept 8 bases outside the gene matches. CDR3 size: 15 residues. For the CDR3, the DNA is TGCGCCAGCAGCTTAGGTCTGGACAGGCTCTACGAGCAGTACTTC. Its translation is CASSLGLDRLYEQYF.

The rearrangement joins TRBV30 to TRBJ2-1, with 7 bases identical to TRBD2. Germline V CDR1 and CDR2: GTSNPN, SVGIG (reference sequence). CDR3 length equals 12 residues. CDR3 in DNA: TGTGCTGCCCAGCGGGGAGGCCATGAGCAGTTCTTC. Residues: CAAQRGGHEQFF.

This chain joins TRBV6-5 and TRBJ1-1, with TRBD1 matching over 7 bases. Trimming cost V 6 bases and J 4 bases; bases outside gene matches: 8. The CDR3 covers 14 residues. Germline V gene sequence: CDR1 MNHEY, CDR2 SVGAGI. The CDR3 reads CASRMDRSFTEAFF. CDR3 DNA: TGTGCCAGCAGGATGGACAGGTCGTTCACTGAAGCTTTCTTT.

This clone occurred once. The chain couples TRBV29-1 to TRBJ1-2; no clear D gene. This CDR3 is built from 11 residues. V was trimmed by 5 bases and J by 6 bases, leaving 10 bases between them. Germline V gives CDR1 SQVTM, CDR2 ANQGSEA. CDR3: CSVLLNDGYTF. The DNA for the CDR3 is TGCAGCGTTCTTCTCAACGATGGCTACACCTTC.

This chain links TRBV11-1 with TRBJ1-2, with 8 bases matching TRBD1. This CDR3 has 15 amino acids. Germline assignment: CDR1 SGHAT and CDR2 FQDESV (reference sequence). Trimming cost V 1 base and J 4 bases; bases outside gene matches: 5. The CDR3 DNA is TGTGCCAGCAGCTTAGACCGGACAGGGACCTATGGCTACACCTTC. Protein product: CASSLDRTGTYGYTF.

The chain has TRBV6-5 and TRBJ1-1, with TRBD1 as a possible D gene (5 bases). The CDR3 totals 13 residues. With 0 bases removed from V and 7 bases from J, the gap between germline ends came to 9 bases. Per the germline V gene, CDR1 is MNHEY and CDR2 is SVGAGI. The CDR3 DNA reads as TGTGCCAGCAGTTACTCGATTGGACATGAAGCTTTCTTT. This encodes CASSYSIGHEAFF.

In its sample, this clone was seen once. The chain couples TRBV5-1 to TRBJ2-5; 8 nucleotides match TRBD1. Germline CDR1 is SGHRS and CDR2 is YFSETQ. The CDR3 length is 15 residues. V trimming: 4 bases; J trimming: 0 bases; junction bases outside the gene matches: 5. CDR3 amino acids: CASSIGTGYQETQYF. The CDR3 DNA sequence: TGCGCCAGCAGCATCGGGACAGGATACCAAGAGACCCAGTACTTC.